Following are 19 T cell receptor beta chains from one sample sequenced in a study of blood T cell repertoires in COVID-19 (dated by TCRdb to about 2020). The receptor library was made with the immunoSEQ multiplex PCR assay. TCRdb limited this immuneACCESS table to in-frame rearrangements with V and J called. A share of clones is missing; checked studies link under half to unresolved V genes, and the rest is unexplained. The sample records 200,000 to 250,000 clones, around four fifths of which are singletons. The ten most abundant clones make up 7.5% to 10% of the sample. The sequenced sample consisted of PBMCs or T cells enriched from blood (not recorded which). All receptors come from a man in his forties or fifties who had recovered from COVID-19.

The chain has TRBV5-1 and TRBJ2-2; 9 bases line up with TRBD2. Germline trimming cut 4 bases from V and 2 bases from J; bases unmatched to any gene: 3. The CDR3 is made up of 15 amino acids. Germline V lookup: CDR1 SGHRS, CDR2 YFSETQ. The CDR3 sequence: CASSRGGANTGELFF. CDR3 nucleotide sequence: TGCGCCAGCAGCCGCGGGGGGGCCAACACCGGGGAGCTGTTTTTT.

This chain joins TRBV3-1 (or the pseudogene TRBV3-2) and TRBJ2-3; 8 nucleotides match TRBD2. The CDR3 loop spans 15 amino acids. Germline V gene lookup returns CDR1 LGHDT and CDR2 YNNKEL (reference sequence). The trim removed 2 bases at V and 6 bases at J, leaving 7 bases unmatched. DNA of the CDR3: TGTGCCAGCAGCCAAACCCCGGGAGGGCGTGATACGCAGTATTTT. It yields the protein CASSQTPGGRDTQYF.

The chain uses TRBV18 and TRBJ2-7, with 8 bases lining up with TRBD1. In germline, CDR1 is KGHSH, CDR2 LQKENI. The length of the CDR3 is 14 residues. Trimming took 4 bases from V and 6 from J; bases not matched to a gene: 8. The CDR3 coding sequence is TGTGCCAGCTCACTGCAGGGGGCCTCGGGCGAGCAGTACTTC. Protein product: CASSLQGASGEQYF.

This chain joins TRBV10-2 and TRBJ1-1; TRBD1 might be the D (5 bases). Trimming removed 0 bases at V and 7 bases at J, with 9 bases between. The CDR3 runs to 13 residues. Germline V gene sequence: CDR1 WSHSY, CDR2 SAAADI. The CDR3 region is CASSESWTLEAFF. CDR3 coding DNA: TGCGCCAGCAGTGAGTCGTGGACACTTGAAGCTTTCTTT.

This clone was found a few times. The DNA of the CDR3 is TGTGCCAGCAGTGAATATCGGGATTCCAATTCACCCCTCCACTTT. Its protein is CASSEYRDSNSPLHF. V and J are TRBV6-1 and TRBJ1-6; D is unresolved. Germline CDR1 MNHNS, CDR2 SASEGT. Trimming took off 2 bases at V and 7 bases at J, with 12 bases between the two ends. CDR3 length equals 15 residues.

This chain connects TRBV7-6 to TRBJ2-3, with D perhaps TRBD2 (6 bases). CDR1 is SGHVS, CDR2 FNYEAQ, per germline. Trimming removed 1 base from V and 7 bases from J, with 12 bases in between. CDR3 length: 14 residues. This CDR3 reads CASSLDAGINTQYF. In nucleotides, the CDR3 is TGTGCCAGCAGCTTAGATGCGGGGATTAATACGCAGTATTTT. Full variable domain (outside the CDR3, taken from reference TRBV7-6 and TRBJ2-3): GAGVSQSPRYKVTKRGQDVALRCDPISGHVSLYWYRQALGQGPEFLTYFNYEAQQDKSGLPNDRFSAERPEGSISTLTIQRTEQRDSAMYRCASSLDAGINTQYFGPGTRLTVL.

This chain uses TRBV7-8 with TRBJ1-5, with unresolved D. V was trimmed by 0 bases and J by 7 bases, leaving 13 bases between them. CDR3 length: 15 amino acids. Germline V lookup: CDR1 SGHVS, CDR2 FQNEAQ. The CDR3 nucleotides read TGTGCCAGCAGCTTAGCGCCCGGGGTGAGGCAGCCCCAGCATTTT. It is translated as CASSLAPGVRQPQHF.

V usage is TRBV7-6 and J usage is TRBJ2-5; TRBD2 aligns across 11 bases. Germline trimming cut 0 bases from V and 5 bases from J; bases unmatched to any gene: 11. In germline, CDR1 is SGHVS, CDR2 FNYEAQ. CDR3 length: 18 residues. The CDR3 DNA reads as TGTGCCAGCAGCTTAGCGCTTCGTAGCGGGAGGGCCAGCGAGACCCAGTACTTC. Protein sequence: CASSLALRSGRASETQYF.

This clone was detected only once. The chain couples TRBV27 to TRBJ1-1; TRBD1 is a possible D gene (6 bases). V lost 3 bases, J lost 5 bases, and 13 bases lay in between. CDR1 is MNHEY and CDR2 is SMNVEV in the germline V gene (reference sequence). This CDR3 spans 14 amino acids. CDR3 protein: CASSFNRVRTEAFF. DNA for the CDR3: TGTGCCAGCAGTTTCAACAGGGTCAGGACTGAAGCTTTCTTT.

There are many counts of this clone. The V gene is TRBV10-3, the J gene TRBJ1-1; TRBD1 agrees at 7 bases. From germline, CDR1 is ENHRY and CDR2 SYGVKD. This CDR3 is built from 14 residues. V was clipped by 0 bases and J by 7 bases; unmatched bases: 5. DNA of the CDR3: TGTGCCATCAGTGAGTCGCTGGACAGGCTTGAAGCTTTCTTT. This sequence encodes CAISESLDRLEAFF.

The chain has TRBV5-1 and TRBJ2-7; the D gene is possibly TRBD1 (5 bases). V lost 0 bases to trimming and J lost 0 bases, with 10 bases between them. There are 15 residues in the CDR3. Germline V CDR1 and CDR2: SGHRS, YFSETQ. The CDR3 bases are TGCGCCAGCAGCTTGGGACAGCCGTTCTCCTACGAGCAGTACTTC. Translated: CASSLGQPFSYEQYF.

The V and J genes are TRBV7-3 and TRBJ2-1; 10 nucleotides line up with TRBD2. CDR1 is SGHTA, CDR2 FQGTGA, per germline. Trimming removed 1 base from V and 6 bases from J; junction bases left unmatched: 12. This CDR3 comprises 18 residues. CDR3 sequence reads: CASSLKAGGPKNTNEQFF. In DNA form, the CDR3 reads TGTGCCAGCAGCTTAAAAGCGGGAGGGCCGAAAAATACCAATGAGCAGTTCTTC. Supplemented by reference TRBV7-3 and TRBJ2-1, the full variable domain reads GAGVSQTPSNKVTEKGKYVELRCDPISGHTALYWYRQSLGQGPEFLIYFQGTGAADDSGLPNDRFFAVRPEGSVSTLKIQRTERGDSAVYLCASSLKAGGPKNTNEQFFGPGTRLTVL.

The chain links TRBV29-1 to TRBJ1-1; weak D call: TRBD1 (5 bases). Germline assignment: CDR1 SQVTM and CDR2 ANQGSEA. This CDR3 has 12 residues. Trimming left V 8 bases short and J 3 bases short, with 13 bases between. In nucleotides, the CDR3 is TGCAGCCCGGGGGGGGGAGACACTGAAGCTTTCTTT. Translated, it gives CSPGGGDTEAFF.

This chain joins TRBV5-1 and TRBJ2-7; maybe TRBD1 (6 bases). The CDR3 covers 14 residues. Germline loops: CDR1 SGHRS, CDR2 YFSETQ. Trimming removed 5 bases from V and 3 bases from J, with 15 bases in between. CDR3 in amino acids: CASRVTGTNYEQYF. As DNA, the CDR3 is TGCGCCAGCAGGGTCACAGGGACAAACTACGAGCAGTACTTC.

This clone was detected only a few times. The chain couples TRBV11-3 to TRBJ2-2, with D possibly TRBD1 on 6 matching bases. Germline CDR1 reads SGHNT; CDR2 reads YENEEA. The CDR3 spans 14 residues. V was shortened by 3 bases and J by 10 bases, with 15 bases between the two germline ends. CDR3 region: CASSLLKQGSELFF. For the CDR3, the DNA is TGTGCCAGCAGCTTGTTAAAACAGGGCTCGGAGCTGTTTTTT.

The chain has TRBV29-1 and TRBJ2-1, with D possibly matching TRBD1 (6 bases). From germline, CDR1 is SQVTM and CDR2 ANQGSEA. This CDR3 is built from 12 residues. Here the CDR3 DNA reads TGCGGGGTGGAACAGGGAATCAATGAGCAGTTCTTC. Protein sequence: CGVEQGINEQFF.

This chain connects TRBV25-1 to TRBJ1-1; D remains ambiguous. From germline, CDR1 is MGHDK and CDR2 SYGVNS. The CDR3 is made up of 13 amino acids. Trimming removed 3 bases at V and 10 bases at J, with 15 bases between. The CDR3 coding sequence is TGTGCCAGCAGTGACCGGCCAGAGGATTCAGCTTTCTTT. It translates to CASSDRPEDSAFF.

V gene TRBV27 combines with J gene TRBJ2-5, with TRBD2 matching over 9 bases. Per germline, CDR1 MNHEY and CDR2 SMNVEV (reference sequence). This CDR3 comprises 14 residues. The trim removed 3 bases at V and 5 bases at J, leaving 4 bases unmatched. DNA of the CDR3: TGTGCCAGCAGTTTTCGGACTAGCGCCGAGACCCAGTACTTC. Its translation is CASSFRTSAETQYF.

This clone was recorded only once. The chain links TRBV6-5 to TRBJ1-2, with D possibly matching TRBD1 (5 bases). Trimming shortened V by 5 bases and J by 2 bases, and 12 bases separated the two germline ends. Per germline, CDR1 MNHEY and CDR2 SVGAGI. The CDR3 is 14 residues long. CDR3: CASSSTPGNYGYTF. CDR3 coding DNA: TGTGCCAGCAGTAGCACTCCAGGGAACTATGGCTACACCTTC.